Below, one T cell receptor beta chain is given with its context. Random hexamers were used to reverse transcribe the RNA input (0.5 to 1 ug). TCRdb re-derived calls from the immunoSEQ multiplex PCR reads in MiXCR, one entry per CDR3 protein. This sample carries roughly 190,000 distinct CDR3 sequences, 93% of them seen once, and the ten largest clones take 0.1%. V dropped 10 bases and J dropped 4 bases, with 19 bases sitting between them. Germline assignment: CDR1 MNHNS and CDR2 SASEGT. This CDR3 region has 14 residues. These data belong to a study of CD8 T cells in Susac syndrome. The sequence was obtained from a human donor in good health. This sequence joins TRBV6-1 and TRBJ1-2; D ambiguous. The material sequenced was CD4+ T cells from PBMCs. This CDR3 reads CAIRRSLGSYGYTF. The CDR3 coding sequence is TGTGCCATCCGCCGAAGTCTGGGTAGCTATGGCTACACCTTC.